These 25 T cell receptor beta chains were sequenced from one sample in a study of control samples from healthy donors and cancer patients. TCRdb's copy holds only in-frame clones and misses some; the assay was immunoSEQ multiplex PCR. Of about 97,000 clones listed, about 90% were seen once; the top ten hold 2.5%. Sequenced input: blood. These receptors all stem from a woman under 30 in good health.

The chain recombines TRBV12-3 or TRBV12-4 with TRBJ1-1; D remains unclear. Trimming stripped 5 bases from V and 2 bases from J, with 9 bases between. The CDR3 spans 13 residues. This chain's CDR3 is CASSPHLNTEAFF. The CDR3 region has the DNA TGTGCCAGCAGTCCCCACTTAAACACTGAAGCTTTCTTT.

The chain combines TRBV6-5 with TRBJ1-3; 8 bases map to TRBD1. The trim removed 6 bases at V and 4 bases at J, leaving 5 bases unmatched. Germline V CDR1 and CDR2: MNHEY, SVGAGI. This CDR3 spans 14 amino acids. The CDR3 loop reads CASRPTGAGNTIYF. In DNA form, the CDR3 reads TGTGCCAGCAGGCCGACAGGGGCCGGAAACACCATATATTTT.

This sequence joins TRBV6-6 and TRBJ1-2, with D perhaps matching TRBD1 (5 bases). The germline V gene encodes CDR1 MNHNY and CDR2 SVGAGI (reference sequence). This CDR3 is 13 amino acids long. V was trimmed by 2 bases and J by 5 bases, leaving 9 bases between them. The CDR3 bases are TGTGCCAGCAGTTACACGGGGGATTATGGCTACACCTTC. It specifies CASSYTGDYGYTF.

This clone was counted a few times. This chain links TRBV5-4 with TRBJ1-6; 9 bases agree with TRBD1. V was pared by 3 bases and J by 5 bases, with 0 bases of the junction left unmatched. The CDR3 spans 14 residues. Germline V gene data show CDR1 as SGHNT and CDR2 as YYREEE (reference sequence). Written as DNA, the CDR3 is TGTGCCAGCAGCTGGGACAGGGATAATTCACCCCTCCACTTT. This codes for CASSWDRDNSPLHF.

This chain joins TRBV9 and TRBJ2-1; D unclear. V was pared by 0 bases and J by 7 bases, with 8 bases between. The CDR3 runs to 13 residues. Germline V CDR1 and CDR2: SGDLS, YYNGEE. CDR3 sequence: CASSVGPGNEQFF. The CDR3 DNA follows: TGTGCCAGCAGCGTAGGGCCCGGTAATGAGCAGTTCTTC.

The chain has TRBV19 and TRBJ1-5; 8 bases line up with TRBD1. From germline, CDR1 is LNHDA and CDR2 SQIVND (reference sequence). The length of the CDR3 is 15 residues. The trim removed 3 bases at V and 5 bases at J, leaving 6 bases unmatched. The CDR3 sequence is CASSMGDRFYQPQHF. DNA for the CDR3: TGTGCCAGTAGTATGGGGGACAGGTTCTATCAGCCCCAGCATTTT. Together with reference TRBV19 and TRBJ1-5, the CDR3 gives the full variable domain: DGGITQSPKYLFRKEGQNVTLSCEQNLNHDAMYWYRQDPGQGLRLIYYSQIVNDFQKGDIAEGYSVSREKKESFPLTVTSAQKNPTAFYLCASSMGDRFYQPQHFGDGTRLSIL.

With respect to this clone: The conserved phenylalanine or tryptophan normally closing the CDR3 is absent here, so this likely arose from a read error. No DNA is shown, since the ends of the CDR3 on it are uncertain; the CDR3 is the one TCRdb lists. This chain links TRBV10-3 with TRBJ1-1. The CDR3 contains 9 residues when both ends are counted. Germline V gene sequence: CDR1 ENHRY, CDR2 SYGVKD. The CDR3 protein is CAISESPAV.

The V call is TRBV6-5, the J call TRBJ1-5; D not resolved. Between the trimmed V and J ends, which lost 11 bases and 2 bases, there was a span of 19 bases. The CDR3 has 15 amino acids. CDR1 is MNHEY and CDR2 is SVGAGI in the germline V gene. In DNA form, the CDR3 reads TGTGCCGCACAAGGCACCTTCCTGGGCAATCAGCCCCAGCATTTT. Translated: CAAQGTFLGNQPQHF.

This clone appeared a single time. The V gene is TRBV9, the J gene TRBJ1-1; a possible D gene is TRBD1 (5 bases). CDR1 and CDR2 (germline): SGDLS, YYNGEE. The CDR3 covers 16 residues. The ends were cut back, 5 bases at V and 5 bases at J, with 22 bases in the middle. The CDR3 here is CASSPLGAIGRTEAFF. The CDR3 bases are TGTGCCAGCAGTCCCTTAGGGGCCATTGGAAGAACTGAAGCTTTCTTT.

The chain carries TRBV7-3 and TRBJ2-7; no clear D. The CDR3 length is 14 residues. V was clipped by 2 bases and J by 0 bases, with 8 bases between them. The germline CDR1 and CDR2 sequences are SGHTA and FQGTGA. The CDR3 nucleotides are TGTGCCAGCAGCTTATACCGTAGCTCCTACGAGCAGTACTTC. Amino acids: CASSLYRSSYEQYF.

This rearrangement joins TRBV3-1 (or the pseudogene TRBV3-2) to TRBJ1-1, with D unresolved. V dropped 0 bases and J dropped 3 bases, with 14 bases sitting between them. The length of the CDR3 is 16 residues. The germline CDR1 and CDR2 sequences are LGHDT and YNNKEL (reference sequence). The CDR3 DNA is TGTGCCAGCAGCCAAGAGGGCGGACTCACGGACACTGAAGCTTTCTTT. This codes for CASSQEGGLTDTEAFF.

The chain is built from TRBV29-1 and TRBJ2-7, with D perhaps matching TRBD2 (5 bases). Trimming removed 7 bases at V and 6 bases at J, with 16 bases between. There are 12 residues in the CDR3. Germline V lookup: CDR1 SQVTM, CDR2 ANQGSEA. The CDR3 coding sequence is TGCAGCGCCGGAGGTGCGGGCTTCGAGCAGTACTTC. This codes for CSAGGAGFEQYF.

This chain joins TRBV10-1 and TRBJ2-5; 9 nucleotides agree with TRBD1. With 5 bases clipped from V and 5 bases from J, the junction kept 12 bases outside the gene matches. From germline, CDR1 is WNHNN and CDR2 SYGVQD (reference sequence). This CDR3 contains 16 residues. The CDR3 DNA reads TGCGCCAGCAGTCTAGGAGGGACAGGGAGTCAGGAGACCCAGTACTTC. Amino acids: CASSLGGTGSQETQYF.

The CDR3 loop reads CASTSVAYEQYF. The DNA for the CDR3 is TGTGCCAGTACTAGTGTCGCCTACGAGCAGTACTTC. The V and J genes are TRBV6-5 and TRBJ2-7, with D perhaps TRBD2 (5 bases). CDR1 and CDR2 (germline): MNHEY, SVGAGI. The CDR3 is 12 amino acids. V lost 9 bases to trimming and J lost 2 bases, with 11 bases between them.

The chain links TRBV2 to TRBJ1-1, with D perhaps TRBD1 (6 bases). Germline CDR1 SNHLY, CDR2 FYNNEI. CDR3 length: 12 residues. Deletions cut 7 bases from V and 4 bases from J, with 10 bases between. CDR3 amino acids: CASNRAGTEAFF. In nucleotides, the CDR3 is TGTGCCAGCAACAGGGCGGGCACTGAAGCTTTCTTT.

This rearrangement joins TRBV4-3 to TRBJ1-1, with a possible D match to TRBD1 (6 bases). The CDR3 is 16 amino acids. From germline, CDR1 is LGHNA and CDR2 YSLEER. Trimming pared 0 bases from V and 5 bases from J, leaving 16 bases between. The CDR3 sequence is CASSQDLGRGPTEAFF. The CDR3 DNA reads as TGCGCCAGCAGCCAAGATCTGGGCAGGGGACCAACTGAAGCTTTCTTT.

This chain connects TRBV27 to TRBJ2-5; the D call may be TRBD1 or TRBD2 (5 bases each). In germline, CDR1 is MNHEY, CDR2 SMNVEV (reference sequence). The V end lost 5 bases, the J end lost 2 bases, and 24 bases lay between the germline ends. The CDR3 is 18 residues long. The CDR3 sequence: CASSPLLGRDYFQETQYF. As DNA, the CDR3 is TGTGCCAGCAGTCCCCTCTTGGGACGGGATTATTTTCAAGAGACCCAGTACTTC.

The chain combines TRBV24-1 with TRBJ2-3; the D is unclear. The length of the CDR3 is 14 residues. Germline V gene data show CDR1 as KGHDR and CDR2 as SFDVKD. Trimming pared 4 bases from V and 3 bases from J, leaving 10 bases between. CDR3 bases: TGTGCCACCAGTGACAAAGGCGGTACAGATACGCAGTATTTT. This encodes CATSDKGGTDTQYF.

The chain combines TRBV27 with TRBJ1-1, with 7 positions matching TRBD1. The CDR3 covers 14 residues. Trimming cost V 6 bases and J 6 bases; bases outside gene matches: 10. Germline values: CDR1 MNHEY, CDR2 SMNVEV (reference sequence). The CDR3 protein is CASRPTGWIAEAFF. The CDR3, as DNA: TGTGCCAGCAGACCGACAGGGTGGATAGCTGAAGCTTTCTTT.

This chain uses TRBV9 with TRBJ2-5, with D uncertain. Trimming took 3 bases from V and 5 from J, leaving 17 bases between them. CDR3 length: 15 amino acids. Per germline, CDR1 SGDLS and CDR2 YYNGEE. The CDR3 here is CASSAELGIWETQYF. The CDR3 DNA reads TGTGCCAGCAGCGCAGAATTGGGTATTTGGGAGACCCAGTACTTC. Full variable domain (remainder filled in from reference TRBV9 and TRBJ2-5): DSGVTQTPKHLITATGQRVTLRCSPRSGDLSVYWYQQSLDQGLQFLIQYYNGEERAKGNILERFSAQQFPDLHSELNLSSLELGDSALYFCASSAELGIWETQYFGPGTRLLVL.

The rearrangement links TRBV6-1 to TRBJ1-2; D uncertain. V was trimmed by 1 base and J by 3 bases, leaving 9 bases between them. Germline CDR1 and CDR2: MNHNS and SASEGT. This CDR3 spans 14 amino acids. In DNA form, the CDR3 reads TGTGCCAGCAGTGAAGGGAAACCTTACTATGGCTACACCTTC. Translated, it gives CASSEGKPYYGYTF.

In this sample, this clone turned up once. The V gene is TRBV6-2 or TRBV6-3, the J gene TRBJ1-2; tentatively, D is TRBD1 (6 bases). Germline values: CDR1 MNHEY, CDR2 SVGEGT. Trimming cost V 4 bases and J 2 bases, with 14 bases left between them. This CDR3 comprises 15 residues. For the CDR3, the DNA is TGTGCCAGCAGTTCCCGGACAGTGCCAAACTATGGCTACACCTTC. It is translated as CASSSRTVPNYGYTF.

In regard to this clone: The junction departs from the called germline gene at one end, perhaps through a read error. The gene calls are TRBV6-5 and TRBJ2-7; 8 bases map to TRBD1. The germline V gene has CDR1 MNHEY and CDR2 SVGAGI. The CDR3 is made up of 12 amino acids. CDR3 protein: CASSSHTGGEDF. DNA for the CDR3: TGTGCCAGCAGTTCGCACACAGGGGGAGAAGACTTC.

The chain has TRBV19 and TRBJ1-4; no firm D call. The V and J ends lost 3 bases and 3 bases respectively, with 8 bases between them. The CDR3 length is 14 residues. Looked up from germline, CDR1 is LNHDA and CDR2 is SQIVND (reference sequence). The CDR3 loop reads CASSISPANEKLFF. Written as DNA, the CDR3 is TGTGCCAGTAGTATTTCGCCGGCTAATGAAAAACTGTTTTTT.

This chain links TRBV11-1 with TRBJ2-7; the D gene is possibly TRBD1 (5 bases). The CDR3 contains 14 residues. Germline V gene sequence: CDR1 SGHAT, CDR2 FQDESV (reference sequence). The V end lost 5 bases, the J end lost 0 bases, and 11 bases lay between the germline ends. The CDR3 DNA sequence: TGTGCCAGCAGCCCCTCGACAGTCTCCTACGAGCAGTACTTC. As protein: CASSPSTVSYEQYF.